What follows describes a single T cell receptor (beta chain). Its ends do not fully match the called genes, so a read error is possible. This sample was included in a study of T cell clones after liver transplantation. The assay was immunoSEQ multiplex PCR, and TCRdb's table has in-frame clones only and misses some. This sample has more than 7,500 clones, with roughly 79% found just once. In germline, CDR1 is SQVTM, CDR2 ANQGSEA. The CDR3 has 15 residues. The TCR originated in a human donor who received a liver transplant. The sequencing here drew on CD8+ T cells from blood, taken before liver transplant. This chain joins TRBV29-1 and TRBJ2-3, with D tentatively TRBD1 (5 bases). The CDR3 DNA reads TGCAGCGTTGAAGGAGCAGGGTCGAGCATAGATACGCAGTATTTT. It encodes CSVEGAGSSIDTQYF.